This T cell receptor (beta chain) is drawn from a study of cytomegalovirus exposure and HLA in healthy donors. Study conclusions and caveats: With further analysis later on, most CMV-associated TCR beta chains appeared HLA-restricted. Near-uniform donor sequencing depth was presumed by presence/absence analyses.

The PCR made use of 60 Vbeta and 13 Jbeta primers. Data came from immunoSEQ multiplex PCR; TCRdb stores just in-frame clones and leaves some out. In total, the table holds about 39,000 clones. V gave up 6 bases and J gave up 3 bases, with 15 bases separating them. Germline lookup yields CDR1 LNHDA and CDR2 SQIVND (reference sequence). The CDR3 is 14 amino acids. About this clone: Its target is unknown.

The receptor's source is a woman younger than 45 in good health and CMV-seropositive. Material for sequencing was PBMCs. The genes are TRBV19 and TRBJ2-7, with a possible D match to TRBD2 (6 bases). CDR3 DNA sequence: TGTGCCAGTAGGAGGAGGGCAGGGAACTACGAGCAGTACTTC. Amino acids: CASRRRAGNYEQYF.